The 32 T cell receptor beta chains presented below share a single source sample, sequenced in a study of blood T cell repertoires in COVID-19. The assay was immunoSEQ multiplex PCR, and TCRdb's table has in-frame clones only and misses some. The data contain 300,000 to 400,000 clones, about nine tenths of them seen just once; the ten biggest clones take up about 6%. The sequenced material came from peripheral blood. The receptors stem from a woman in her forties or fifties with COVID-19, enrolled during active disease.

The gene calls are TRBV20-1 and TRBJ1-2; the D gene is possibly TRBD1 (6 bases). CDR3 length equals 13 residues. CDR1 and CDR2 (germline): DFQATT, SNEGSKA (reference sequence). The ends were cut back, 3 bases at V and 8 bases at J, with 16 bases in the middle. The CDR3 DNA follows: TGCAGTGCTAGTAGAAGGACAGAGAGGGGCTACACCTTC. Protein product: CSASRRTERGYTF.

The chain combines TRBV19 with TRBJ1-1; no clear D. This CDR3 has 14 residues. Germline V gene data show CDR1 as LNHDA and CDR2 as SQIVND (reference sequence). V lost 3 bases to trimming and J lost 1 base, with 9 bases between them. CDR3 sequence: CASSISLRNTEAFF. Here the CDR3 DNA reads TGTGCCAGTAGTATTAGTCTTCGGAACACTGAAGCTTTCTTT.

The chain links TRBV19 to TRBJ2-3, with 14 bases lining up with TRBD2. V lost 8 bases, J lost 1 base, and 11 bases stayed unmatched. The CDR3 consists of 18 residues. The germline V gene encodes CDR1 LNHDA and CDR2 SQIVND (reference sequence). CDR3 in DNA: TGTGCCAGTCAGCCCGGGACTAGCGGGAGTTGGGGCACAGATACGCAGTATTTT. This gives the protein CASQPGTSGSWGTDTQYF.

V is TRBV24-1 and J is TRBJ2-6, with D possibly TRBD1 on 5 matching bases. Deletions cut 12 bases from V and 0 bases from J, with 14 bases between. Germline-derived CDR1 and CDR2 are KGHDR and SFDVKD. The CDR3 sequence is 15 residues long. The CDR3 sequence is CAAARGNSGANVLTF. The DNA of the CDR3 is TGTGCCGCCGCAAGGGGTAACTCTGGGGCCAACGTCCTGACTTTC.

The chain's CDR3 is CASSKGRERNNEQFF. CDR3 sequence (DNA): TGTGCCAGCAGCAAAGGACGGGAGCGAAACAATGAGCAGTTCTTC. The chain links TRBV21-1 to TRBJ2-1; the table's D call TRBD2 went unverified against the DNA. TRBV21-1 is designated a pseudogene. CDR3 length equals 15 residues.

V usage is TRBV12-3 or TRBV12-4 and J usage is TRBJ1-5, with D uncertain. V lost 1 base, J lost 4 bases, and 5 bases lay in between. CDR3 length: 13 residues. The CDR3 sequence: CASSLVRNQPQHF. The CDR3 DNA sequence: TGTGCCAGCAGTTTAGTCAGAAATCAGCCCCAGCATTTT.

The rearrangement links TRBV19 to TRBJ2-1; weak D call: TRBD2 (6 bases). CDR1 and CDR2 from the germline V gene are LNHDA and SQIVND (reference sequence). This CDR3 comprises 14 residues. Trimming removed 4 bases from V and 5 bases from J, with 12 bases in between. As DNA, the CDR3 is TGTGCCAGTAGTACCGGTAGCGGCAACAATGAGCAGTTCTTC. Encoded protein: CASSTGSGNNEQFF. The variable domain in full, completed from reference TRBV19 and TRBJ2-1, reads DGGITQSPKYLFRKEGQNVTLSCEQNLNHDAMYWYRQDPGQGLRLIYYSQIVNDFQKGDIAEGYSVSREKKESFPLTVTSAQKNPTAFYLCASSTGSGNNEQFFGPGTRLTVL.

The CDR3 bases are TGTGCCATCAGTGAGGCAGGGGGTAGCACTGAAGCTTTCTTT. It is translated as CAISEAGGSTEAFF. The V and J genes are TRBV10-3 and TRBJ1-1, with TRBD1 matching 7 bases. Unmatched junction bases numbered 4, after V lost 2 bases and J lost 4 bases. This CDR3 spans 14 amino acids. Per germline, CDR1 ENHRY and CDR2 SYGVKD.

The chain has TRBV4-2 and TRBJ1-2; 7 nucleotides agree with TRBD1. V gave up 5 bases and J gave up 2 bases; unmatched junction bases: 8. CDR1 and CDR2 (germline): LGHNA, YNFKEQ. The CDR3 length is 15 residues. The CDR3 reads CASSVEPGQNYGYTF. The CDR3 region has the DNA TGTGCCAGCAGCGTAGAGCCGGGACAGAACTATGGCTACACCTTC.

The J gene is TRBJ2-7, the V gene TRBV5-6; D possibly corresponds to TRBD2 (6 bases). This CDR3 has 15 amino acids. In germline, CDR1 is SGHDT, CDR2 YYEEEE. V dropped 2 bases and J dropped 0 bases, with 12 bases sitting between them. For the CDR3, the DNA is TGTGCCAGCAGCTTCGGGGGTCTGAGCTCCTACGAGCAGTACTTC. Its translation is CASSFGGLSSYEQYF.

The chain has TRBV6-5 and TRBJ2-7, with 8 bases aligning to TRBD1. Losses at the gene ends were 7 bases for V and 4 bases for J; bases not matched to a gene: 9. CDR3 length: 14 residues. Looked up from germline, CDR1 is MNHEY and CDR2 is SVGAGI. The CDR3 nucleotides read TGTGCCAGCATCGACAGGGGTGGATCTTACGAGCAGTACTTC. Its protein is CASIDRGGSYEQYF.

This clone was counted only a few times. In nucleotides, the CDR3 is TGCGCCAGCAGCTTGGGGACAGGCATTAACTATGGCTACACCTTC. Its translation: CASSLGTGINYGYTF. The J gene is TRBJ1-2, the V gene TRBV5-1; TRBD1 matches at 7 bases. V lost 0 bases and J lost 1; bases outside the gene matches: 3. CDR3 size: 15 residues. Germline V gene data show CDR1 as SGHRS and CDR2 as YFSETQ.

This clone was observed a handful of times. The chain uses TRBV6-5 and TRBJ2-7, with a tentative D call TRBD1 (6 bases). Germline V CDR1 and CDR2: MNHEY, SVGAGI. The CDR3 has 13 amino acids. V shed 6 bases and J shed 3 bases, with 12 bases lying between them. CDR3 protein: CASSRGQHYEQYF. DNA of the CDR3: TGTGCCAGCAGCCGTGGACAGCACTACGAGCAGTACTTC.

The chain has TRBV6-6 and TRBJ2-7; possible D gene TRBD1, 8 bases. Germline V CDR1 and CDR2: MNHNY, SVGAGI (reference sequence). This CDR3 has 14 amino acids. V was pared by 5 bases and J by 4 bases, with 15 bases between. Written as DNA, the CDR3 is TGTGCCAGCAGTATCGGACAGGGAGGGTACGAGCAGTACTTC. Translating it yields CASSIGQGGYEQYF.

The V gene is TRBV4-1, the J gene TRBJ2-7, with 8 bases that match TRBD1. The V and J ends lost 4 bases and 0 bases, in that order; junction bases with no gene match: 5. This CDR3 is built from 15 residues. Germline CDR1 MGHRA, CDR2 YSYEKL. CDR3 sequence reads: CASSLGTGNSYEQYF. DNA of the CDR3: TGCGCCAGCAGCCTCGGGACAGGTAACTCCTACGAGCAGTACTTC.

The chain carries TRBV7-2 and TRBJ2-5; 9 nucleotides agree with TRBD1. Germline trimming cut 1 base from V and 5 bases from J; bases unmatched to any gene: 11. CDR1 and CDR2 from the germline V gene are SGHTA and FQGNSA. There are 17 residues in the CDR3. DNA of the CDR3: TGTGCCAGCAGCTTAGACTTAGTTACAGGGGGCCGGGAGACCCAGTACTTC. Translation: CASSLDLVTGGRETQYF.

This clone has just a few counts. The chain combines TRBV7-2 with TRBJ1-6, with D perhaps TRBD1 (6 bases). From germline, CDR1 is SGHTA and CDR2 FQGNSA. The V end lost 3 bases, the J end lost 9 bases, and 9 bases lay between the germline ends. This CDR3 is 13 amino acids long. The CDR3 nucleotides read TGTGCCAGCAGCTTTTCAGGGGTTTCACCCCTCCACTTT. Its translation: CASSFSGVSPLHF. Using reference TRBV7-2 and TRBJ1-6 for the parts outside the CDR3, the full variable domain is GAGVSQSPSNKVTEKGKDVELRCDPISGHTALYWYRQSLGQGLEFLIYFQGNSAPDKSGLPSDRFSAERTGGSVSTLTIQRTQQEDSAVYLCASSFSGVSPLHFGNGTRLTVT.

This clone was observed once. V is TRBV5-1 and J is TRBJ2-1, with a possible D match to TRBD1 (6 bases). This CDR3 comprises 17 residues. Per the germline V gene, CDR1 is SGHRS and CDR2 is YFSETQ. Trimming left V 0 bases short and J 2 bases short, with 15 bases between. In DNA, the CDR3 is TGCGCCAGCAGCTTGGAACCACAGGGCATCCCCTACAATGAGCAGTTCTTC. It is translated as CASSLEPQGIPYNEQFF. Based on the CDR3 plus reference TRBV5-1 and TRBJ2-1, the full variable domain is KAGVTQTPRYLIKTRGQQVTLSCSPISGHRSVSWYQQTPGQGLQFLFEYFSETQRNKGNFPGRFSGRQFSNSRSEMNVSTLELGDSALYLCASSLEPQGIPYNEQFFGPGTRLTVL.

The chain joins TRBV9 to TRBJ1-6, with D unresolved. V was cut by 4 bases and J by 3 bases, with 20 bases left in between. This CDR3 spans 18 amino acids. CDR1 and CDR2 from the germline V gene are SGDLS and YYNGEE. The CDR3 spells CASSIDAASHHYNSPLHF. CDR3 nucleotide sequence: TGTGCCAGCAGCATAGACGCGGCTTCTCACCACTATAATTCACCCCTCCACTTT.

This clone appeared once. The CDR3 DNA reads TGTGCCAGCAGTCCGGATCATGACCCGGGGGGAAACACCATATATTTT. This gives the protein CASSPDHDPGGNTIYF. V is TRBV3-1 (or the pseudogene TRBV3-2) and J is TRBJ1-3; no clear D. The germline CDR1 and CDR2 sequences are LGHDT and YNNKEL (reference sequence). The CDR3 has 16 amino acids. V shed 6 bases and J shed 4 bases, with 19 bases lying between them.

The CDR3 DNA sequence: TGTGCCAGCAGGGTGGACAGTTCCTACGAGCAGTACTTC. Protein product: CASRVDSSYEQYF. The chain uses TRBV6-5 and TRBJ2-7, with D maybe TRBD1 (6 bases). V was pared by 6 bases and J by 1 base, with 10 bases between. The CDR3 sequence is 13 residues long. Germline CDR1 reads MNHEY; CDR2 reads SVGAGI.

This clone was detected once. V is TRBV7-3 and J is TRBJ2-1; 12 bases are shared with TRBD2. The germline gives CDR1 SGHTA, CDR2 FQGTGA. The CDR3 loop spans 16 amino acids. The J segment lost 10 bases and the V segment lost 0 bases, leaving 7 bases of the junction unmatched. The CDR3: CASSLTRLAGAGEQFF. CDR3 DNA: TGTGCCAGCAGCTTAACTCGACTAGCGGGAGCTGGAGAGCAGTTCTTC. The whole variable domain, filled in from reference TRBV7-3 and TRBJ2-1, reads GAGVSQTPSNKVTEKGKYVELRCDPISGHTALYWYRQSLGQGPEFLIYFQGTGAADDSGLPNDRFFAVRPEGSVSTLKIQRTERGDSAVYLCASSLTRLAGAGEQFFGPGTRLTVL.

This clone was seen more than once but under ten times. The chain uses TRBV5-4 and TRBJ2-7; 9 bases agree with TRBD1. Losses at the gene ends were 3 bases for V and 3 bases for J; bases not matched to a gene: 10. Germline CDR1 SGHNT, CDR2 YYREEE (reference sequence). The CDR3 extends over 16 amino acids. CDR3 coding DNA: TGTGCCAGCAGCTCCGAAATATGGGACAGGGACTACGAGCAGTACTTC. Translating gives CASSSEIWDRDYEQYF.

This chain joins TRBV4-1 and TRBJ1-5, with a weak D call TRBD1 (5 bases). The CDR3 has 14 residues. V lost 1 base to trimming and J lost 7 bases, with 11 bases between them. From germline, CDR1 is MGHRA and CDR2 YSYEKL. The CDR3 DNA sequence: TGCGCCAGCAGCCAAGCCCAGGGAAGACAGCCCCAGCATTTT. This gives the protein CASSQAQGRQPQHF.

This clone was counted a few times. The rearrangement links TRBV20-1 to TRBJ1-1, with D hard to call. Germline CDR1 DFQATT, CDR2 SNEGSKA (reference sequence). CDR3 size: 13 residues. V was shortened by 3 bases and J by 2 bases, with 10 bases between the two germline ends. Here the CDR3 reads CSASYGDNTEAFF. The CDR3, as DNA: TGCAGTGCTAGTTACGGAGACAACACTGAAGCTTTCTTT.

J is TRBJ2-3 and V is TRBV7-2; no reliable D call. The CDR3 contains 14 residues. Trimming left V 5 bases short and J 1 base short, with 10 bases between. Germline V lookup: CDR1 SGHTA, CDR2 FQGNSA. The CDR3 DNA reads TGTGCCAGCAGCGGAGTAAAACGCACAGATACGCAGTATTTT. This gives the protein CASSGVKRTDTQYF. The full variable domain, rest sourced from reference TRBV7-2 and TRBJ2-3, is GAGVSQSPSNKVTEKGKDVELRCDPISGHTALYWYRQSLGQGLEFLIYFQGNSAPDKSGLPSDRFSAERTGGSVSTLTIQRTQQEDSAVYLCASSGVKRTDTQYFGPGTRLTVL.

This sequence joins TRBV6-4 and TRBJ2-2, with a possible D match to TRBD2 (7 bases). V was pared by 0 bases and J by 7 bases, with 18 bases between. Germline V gene sequence: CDR1 MRHNA, CDR2 SNTAGT. This CDR3 spans 17 amino acids. CDR3 region: CASSDSIQGGENGELFF. The CDR3 DNA reads as TGTGCCAGCAGTGACTCGATACAGGGAGGGGAAAACGGGGAGCTGTTTTTT.

The genes are TRBV14 and TRBJ2-1; unclear D gene. With 3 bases removed from V and 0 bases from J, the gap between germline ends came to 6 bases. The CDR3 covers 14 residues. Per germline, CDR1 SGHDN and CDR2 FVKESK. The CDR3 loop is CASSHVNSYNEQFF. CDR3 nucleotides: TGTGCCAGCAGCCATGTTAACTCCTACAATGAGCAGTTCTTC.

A few counts support this clone. V gene TRBV27 combines with J gene TRBJ2-7, with 14 bases aligning to TRBD2. V lost 5 bases to trimming and J lost 3 bases; unmatched junction nucleotides: 6. The CDR3 covers 16 residues. Per germline, CDR1 MNHEY and CDR2 SMNVEV (reference sequence). CDR3 DNA: TGTGCCAGCAGTGACACCGGGACTAGCGGGAGCTACGAGCAGTACTTC. It codes for CASSDTGTSGSYEQYF.

This clone was counted once. The chain employs TRBV3-1 (or the pseudogene TRBV3-2) and TRBJ1-2; 9 positions agree with TRBD1. The germline V gene encodes CDR1 LGHDT and CDR2 YNNKEL (reference sequence). V was pared by 2 bases and J by 4 bases, with 2 bases of the junction left unmatched. The CDR3 sequence is 14 residues long. This chain's CDR3 is CASSQRDRAYGYTF. CDR3 sequence (DNA): TGTGCCAGCAGCCAACGGGACAGGGCCTATGGCTACACCTTC.

The J gene is TRBJ2-7, the V gene TRBV11-2, with 7 bases lining up with TRBD1. Germline loops: CDR1 SGHAT, CDR2 FQNNGV. Germline trimming cut 5 bases from V and 5 bases from J; bases unmatched to any gene: 6. The CDR3 spans 13 residues. CDR3 DNA: TGTGCCAGCAGCCCGCGACAGGGCAACGAGCAGTACTTC. It translates to CASSPRQGNEQYF.

The rearrangement joins TRBV28 to TRBJ2-3; the match to TRBD1 covers 7 bases. The CDR3 extends over 15 amino acids. V was pared by 6 bases and J by 2 bases, with 8 bases of the junction left unmatched. Germline CDR1 is MDHEN and CDR2 is SYDVKM. The CDR3 bases are TGTGCCAGCAGAGGCCGGACAGGTTCCACAGATACGCAGTATTTT. The encoded protein is CASRGRTGSTDTQYF. The entire variable domain, with the rest obtained from reference TRBV28 and TRBJ2-3, is as follows: DVKVTQSSRYLVKRTGEKVFLECVQDMDHENMFWYRQDPGLGLRLIYFSYDVKMKEKGDIPEGYSVSREKKERFSLILESASTNQTSMYLCASRGRTGSTDTQYFGPGTRLTVL.